One and the same sample provided the 22 T cell receptor beta chains below, sequenced in a study of CXCR3-negative and CXCR3-positive naive CD8 T cells (dated by TCRdb to about 2019). Instrument on record: NextSeq 550. The Human TCR Profiling Kit (MiLaboratory) was used to prepare UMI-labeled 5' RACE TRB cDNA libraries. TCRdb reanalyzed the reads, keeping one entry per CDR3 protein sequence and omitting DNA. This sample's listing comprises 100,000 to 150,000 distinct CDR3 sequences. Jointly, the top ten make up nearly 0.5% of the sample. The sequencing sample was made of naive CXCR3- CD8+ T cells from blood. The cell subset or site tag for this specimen amounts to: CD45RO-CCR7+CD27+CD95- naive CD8+ T cells lacking CXCR3 (TNR3-). These receptors came from a human donor in good health. Some clones in this sample may be carry-over from other donors' samples.

The rearrangement links TRBV28 to TRBJ2-5; TCRdb returns TRBD2, unconfirmable since there is no DNA. Germline CDR1 and CDR2: MDHEN and SYDVKM. This CDR3 is 14 amino acids long. Here the CDR3 reads CASSLKGLEETQYF.

This chain joins TRBV2 and TRBJ1-4. Germline CDR1 and CDR2: SNHLY and FYNNEI. The CDR3 totals 12 residues. The CDR3 is CASSEEARKLFF.

The chain links TRBV28 to TRBJ2-7. Germline values: CDR1 MDHEN, CDR2 SYDVKM. This CDR3 contains 12 residues. CDR3 amino acids: CASSFASYEQYF.

The CDR3: CASSATGTSGQETQYF. This rearrangement joins TRBV9 to TRBJ2-5; the D call from TCRdb, TRBD2, cannot be confirmed without DNA. The CDR3 is made up of 16 amino acids. Looked up from germline, CDR1 is SGDLS and CDR2 is YYNGEE.

The chain recombines TRBV6-5 with TRBJ2-1. CDR3 length equals 18 residues. Germline V gene data show CDR1 as MNHEY and CDR2 as SVGAGI. The CDR3 is CASSYSIFRASSYNEQFF.

CDR3 amino acids: CASSLGPGHHEQYF. The chain uses TRBV7-3 and TRBJ2-7; the D call of TRBD1 rests on TCRdb alone, since no DNA is present to check it. The CDR3 consists of 14 residues. The germline gives CDR1 SGHTA, CDR2 FQGTGA.

The genes are TRBV7-6 and TRBJ2-5. Germline V gives CDR1 SGHVS, CDR2 FNYEAQ. The CDR3 length is 13 residues. CDR3 protein: CASSPMTWETQYF.

The chain joins TRBV7-3 to TRBJ2-3; the D call of TRBD1 rests on TCRdb alone, since no DNA is present to check it. Germline V CDR1 and CDR2: SGHTA, FQGTGA. This CDR3 is built from 14 residues. The CDR3 sequence: CASSLTGDPDTQYF.

The chain has TRBV28 and TRBJ2-1. Germline V CDR1 and CDR2: MDHEN, SYDVKM. This CDR3 has 13 amino acids. The CDR3 sequence: CASSSTTYNEQFF.

The chain is built from TRBV28 and TRBJ2-3; TCRdb outputs TRBD2, but without DNA this stays unchecked. CDR3 length equals 14 residues. Germline CDR1 is MDHEN and CDR2 is SYDVKM. The CDR3 is CGCSLLRESDTQYF. Based on the CDR3 plus reference TRBV28 and TRBJ2-3, the full variable domain is DVKVTQSSRYLVKRTGEKVFLECVQDMDHENMFWYRQDPGLGLRLIYFSYDVKMKEKGDIPEGYSVSREKKERFSLILESASTNQTSMYLCGCSLLRESDTQYFGPGTRLTVL.

This chain links TRBV29-1 with TRBJ2-7; TCRdb picks TRBD1, but there is no DNA to check that call. Germline V gene lookup returns CDR1 SQVTM and CDR2 ANQGSEA. The CDR3 sequence is 14 residues long. This chain's CDR3 is CSVTTGFTTYEQYF.

CDR3 protein: CASSQEPGGTGLETQYF. The rearrangement joins TRBV4-1 to TRBJ2-5; TCRdb returns TRBD1, unconfirmable since there is no DNA. Germline V gives CDR1 MGHRA, CDR2 YSYEKL. CDR3 length: 17 residues.

V usage is TRBV7-2 and J usage is TRBJ2-5. CDR1 SGHTA and CDR2 FQGNSA come from the germline V gene. The CDR3 spans 15 residues. CDR3 region: CASSLVHGRQETQYF.

CDR3 protein: CASSPLAGGNNEQFF. This sequence joins TRBV7-9 and TRBJ2-1; lacking DNA, the TRBD2 call made by TCRdb goes unchecked. Germline CDR1 and CDR2: SEHNR and FQNEAQ (reference sequence). This CDR3 is 15 amino acids long.

The rearrangement uses TRBV7-9 and TRBJ2-3; TCRdb's D gene call, TRBD2, goes unchecked for lack of DNA. Germline CDR1 and CDR2: SEHNR and FQNEAQ (reference sequence). This CDR3 has 16 amino acids. CDR3 protein: CASSLASSGATDTQYF.

The V gene is TRBV28, the J gene TRBJ2-7; TCRdb indicates TRBD2, and absent DNA this call remains unverified. Germline V lookup: CDR1 MDHEN, CDR2 SYDVKM. CDR3 length: 16 residues. The chain's CDR3 is CASRALGLAGANEQYF.

The rearrangement uses TRBV20-1 and TRBJ2-7; TCRdb's assignment of TRBD2 cannot be checked, as there is no DNA. Germline V lookup: CDR1 DFQATT, CDR2 SNEGSKA (reference sequence). CDR3 size: 15 residues. CDR3 in amino acids: CSAESLWGIGYEQYF.

This rearrangement joins TRBV4-3 to TRBJ2-7; the D call of TRBD2 rests on TCRdb alone, since no DNA is present to check it. The CDR3 sequence is 19 residues long. CDR1 and CDR2 from the germline V gene are LGHNA and YSLEER. The CDR3 loop is CASSQEPSPAGTPAYEQYF.

The chain uses TRBV7-8 and TRBJ1-5; TCRdb returns TRBD1, unconfirmable since there is no DNA. In germline, CDR1 is SGHVS, CDR2 FQNEAQ. The CDR3 contains 13 residues. CDR3 amino acids: CASSSSGIQPQHF.

The chain combines TRBV29-1 with TRBJ2-5; without DNA, the TCRdb call of TRBD2 cannot be checked. This CDR3 spans 14 amino acids. Germline CDR1 reads SQVTM; CDR2 reads ANQGSEA. The CDR3 loop is CSVTQAGYQETQYF.

The gene calls are TRBV27 and TRBJ2-7; there is no DNA to check the TCRdb D call of TRBD1. The germline gives CDR1 MNHEY, CDR2 SMNVEV (reference sequence). The CDR3 is made up of 14 amino acids. CDR3 sequence: CASSSGGYSYEQYF.

This chain's CDR3 is CASSQDGLAVFTGELFF. The chain couples TRBV14 to TRBJ2-2; TCRdb's D gene call, TRBD2, goes unchecked for lack of DNA. The CDR3 totals 17 residues. The germline CDR1 and CDR2 sequences are SGHDN and FVKESK.